This entry describes one T cell receptor beta chain. This record comes from a study of CD8 T cells in ankylosing spondylitis. The V gene end was trimmed by 1 base and the J gene end by 5 bases; junction bases not matched to a gene: 3. The CDR3 spans 14 residues. Germline V gives CDR1 SQVTM, CDR2 ANQGSEA. Scientists made TCR beta libraries using quantitative 5'-RACE with molecular barcodes. TCRdb used MiXCR to reprocess the 5' RACE reads, holding one entry per CDR3 protein. The data show 200,000 or so distinct CDR3 sequences, 15% to 20% seen once. Sequencing input: blood, either unsorted or a sorted T cell fraction (not recorded which). The TCR was taken from a male donor aged 10-29 years with ankylosing spondylitis or in good health (not recorded which). The J gene is TRBJ1-4, the V gene TRBV29-1, with 8 positions matching TRBD1. CDR3 DNA: TGCAGCGTTGAAGTTCGGGACAGGAATGAAAAACTGTTTTTT. Translated: CSVEVRDRNEKLFF.